The 18 T cell receptor beta chains below were found in one sample sequenced in a study of T cell responses to AZD1222 COVID-19 vaccine. Here immunoSEQ multiplex PCR was the method, and the copy in TCRdb shows in-frame clones only, minus some. Here the sample spans around 78,000 clones, 85% to 90% being singletons. Sequencing used peripheral blood, obtained 28 days after the second AZD1222 dose. These receptors were taken from an adult who received the AZD1222 COVID-19 vaccine.

This chain joins TRBV21-1 and TRBJ2-3; the D call TRBD1 from the table was never checked on the DNA. TRBV21-1 counts as a pseudogene. The CDR3 is made up of 18 amino acids. Here the CDR3 DNA reads TGTGCCAGCAGCAAAAATCCCTCTGCCCCAGGGAAGTTTGATACGCAGTATTTT. It specifies CASSKNPSAPGKFDTQYF.

This rearrangement joins TRBV11-1 to TRBJ2-1; D unclear. Germline V gives CDR1 SGHAT, CDR2 FQDESV (reference sequence). V gave up 5 bases and J gave up 9 bases, with 8 bases separating them. CDR3 length equals 11 residues. As DNA, the CDR3 is TGTGCCAGCAGCCTCAAGGTTGAGCAGTTCTTC. Its protein product is CASSLKVEQFF.

The chain is built from TRBV5-6 and TRBJ1-2; a weak D match, TRBD1 (6 bases). CDR1 is SGHDT and CDR2 is YYEEEE in the germline V gene. The CDR3 sequence is 14 residues long. The V gene lost 2 bases and the J gene lost 1 base, with 9 bases spanning the gap. CDR3 residues: CASSLQGFNYGYTF. For the CDR3, the DNA is TGTGCCAGCAGCTTACAGGGATTTAACTATGGCTACACCTTC.

This chain links TRBV15 with TRBJ2-2; D ambiguous. The CDR3 loop spans 13 amino acids. The V and J ends lost 1 base and 4 bases respectively, with 4 bases between them. CDR1 LNHNV and CDR2 YYDKDF come from the germline V gene (reference sequence). Written as DNA, the CDR3 is TGTGCCACCAGCAGAGGGCGCACCGGGGAGCTGTTTTTT. Translation gives CATSRGRTGELFF.

The chain combines TRBV7-3 with TRBJ2-6; no reliable D call. V was pared by 1 base and J by 2 bases, with 3 bases between. Germline values: CDR1 SGHTA, CDR2 FQGTGA. CDR3 length: 14 residues. CDR3 sequence reads: CASSLSAGANVLTF. CDR3 nucleotides: TGTGCCAGCAGCTTAAGTGCTGGGGCCAACGTCCTGACTTTC.

The chain recombines TRBV24-1 with TRBJ2-4, with TRBD1 matching 10 bases. The CDR3 consists of 15 residues. V lost 4 bases and J lost 7; bases outside the gene matches: 6. CDR1 and CDR2 from the germline V gene are KGHDR and SFDVKD. As DNA, the CDR3 is TGTGCCACCAGTGAACCTGGGACAGGGGAGAACATTCAGTACTTC. Translation: CATSEPGTGENIQYF.

The chain uses TRBV28 and TRBJ1-4; D perhaps matches TRBD1 (5 bases). There are 16 residues in the CDR3. The germline V gene has CDR1 MDHEN and CDR2 SYDVKM. The V gene lost 4 bases and the J gene lost 2 bases, with 14 bases spanning the gap. Here the CDR3 DNA reads TGTGCCAGCAGTTCCTCGAAGGGGATGACTAATGAAAAACTGTTTTTT. Translation gives CASSSSKGMTNEKLFF.

This clone was seen more than once but under ten times. The genes are TRBV5-5 and TRBJ1-6, with 7 bases matching TRBD1. There are 14 residues in the CDR3. V shed 6 bases, J shed 10 bases, and the junction held 10 bases outside the gene matches. The V gene's germline CDR1 is SGHKS and CDR2 YYEKEE (reference sequence). The CDR3 DNA reads TGTGCCAGCACCCCGACAGGGAGAAGGTCACCCCTCCACTTT. This sequence encodes CASTPTGRRSPLHF.

The gene calls are TRBV6-1 and TRBJ1-2; D not certain. Trimming left V 0 bases short and J 8 bases short, with 10 bases between. This CDR3 is 13 amino acids long. Germline CDR1 and CDR2: MNHNS and SASEGT. The CDR3 reads CASSEAGSPGYTF. The DNA of the CDR3 is TGTGCCAGCAGTGAAGCGGGATCCCCGGGCTACACCTTC.

The genes are TRBV27 and TRBJ2-7; the D call may be TRBD1 or TRBD2 (5 bases each). The CDR3 runs 13 residues. Germline V CDR1 and CDR2: MNHEY, SMNVEV (reference sequence). The ends were cut back, 6 bases at V and 4 bases at J, with 13 bases in the middle. DNA for the CDR3: TGTGCCAGCAGGGCCTGGGACGGGTACGAGCAGTACTTC. The encoded protein is CASRAWDGYEQYF.

The CDR3 loop is CASSSDRGPTTEAFF. CDR3 nucleotides: TGTGCCAGCAGCTCGGACAGGGGTCCGACCACTGAAGCTTTCTTT. The chain is built from TRBV27 and TRBJ1-1; TRBD1 matches 9 bases. The germline V gene encodes CDR1 MNHEY and CDR2 SMNVEV (reference sequence). V shed 6 bases, J shed 4 bases, and the junction held 9 bases outside the gene matches. CDR3 size: 15 residues.

The chain has TRBV28 and TRBJ1-5; D uncertain. Germline loops: CDR1 MDHEN, CDR2 SYDVKM. This CDR3 contains 13 residues. V was trimmed by 7 bases and J by 3 bases, leaving 10 bases between them. CDR3 protein: CASTLGFNQPQHF. For the CDR3, the DNA is TGTGCCAGCACCCTTGGCTTCAATCAGCCCCAGCATTTT.

The chain employs TRBV11-2 and TRBJ2-5; D is ambiguous. This CDR3 contains 11 residues. Trimming cost V 5 bases and J 5 bases, with 6 bases left between them. CDR1 and CDR2 (germline): SGHAT, FQNNGV. For the CDR3, the DNA is TGTGCCAGCAGCCTCCTGGAGACCCAGTACTTC. Translation gives CASSLLETQYF.

V is TRBV18 and J is TRBJ1-1; D is uncertain. Trimming shortened V by 2 bases and J by 6 bases, and 13 bases separated the two germline ends. This CDR3 spans 14 amino acids. Per germline, CDR1 KGHSH and CDR2 LQKENI. The CDR3 reads CASSPKGGRAEAFF. CDR3 nucleotides: TGTGCCAGCTCACCAAAGGGAGGGCGGGCTGAAGCTTTCTTT.

The chain has TRBV6-5 and TRBJ1-1; maybe TRBD1 (5 bases). CDR1 MNHEY and CDR2 SVGAGI come from the germline V gene. The CDR3 runs 15 residues. V lost 7 bases and J 1 base, leaving 16 bases between the germline ends. For the CDR3, the DNA is TGTGCCAGCATTTCCCAGGGAGGGAAGAACACTGAAGCTTTCTTT. It specifies CASISQGGKNTEAFF.

This clone came up a few times. V is TRBV28 and J is TRBJ1-6; TRBD1 matches 8 bases. The germline V gene has CDR1 MDHEN and CDR2 SYDVKM. CDR3 length equals 20 residues. Trimming removed 3 bases from V and 0 bases from J; junction bases left unmatched: 13. CDR3 protein: CASSFSGGLWGSSYNSPLHF. The CDR3 coding sequence is TGTGCCAGCAGTTTTTCAGGGGGCCTCTGGGGTAGCTCCTATAATTCACCCCTCCACTTT.

The V and J genes are TRBV18 and TRBJ2-5; 9 bases line up with TRBD1. The V and J ends lost 5 bases and 5 bases, in that order; junction bases with no gene match: 6. This CDR3 is built from 14 residues. Germline V lookup: CDR1 KGHSH, CDR2 LQKENI. The CDR3 DNA sequence: TGTGCCAGCTCAACGGGACAGGGTCTGGAGACCCAGTACTTC. Amino acid sequence: CASSTGQGLETQYF. Complete variable domain (other parts from reference TRBV18 and TRBJ2-5): NAGVMQNPRHLVRRRGQEARLRCSPMKGHSHVYWYRQLPEEGLKFMVYLQKENIIDESGMPKERFSAEFPKEGPSILRIQQVVRGDSAAYFCASSTGQGLETQYFGPGTRLLVL.

The DNA for the CDR3 is TGTGCCAGCAGTTCCGGCCCCCGAGGGAGAACTGAAGCTTTCTTT. It encodes CASSSGPRGRTEAFF. The chain joins TRBV28 to TRBJ1-1; D is unclear. V was cut by 4 bases and J by 5 bases, with 17 bases left in between. Germline CDR1 reads MDHEN; CDR2 reads SYDVKM. The CDR3 spans 15 residues. Variable domain in full (rest from reference TRBV28 and TRBJ1-1): DVKVTQSSRYLVKRTGEKVFLECVQDMDHENMFWYRQDPGLGLRLIYFSYDVKMKEKGDIPEGYSVSREKKERFSLILESASTNQTSMYLCASSSGPRGRTEAFFGQGTRLTVV.